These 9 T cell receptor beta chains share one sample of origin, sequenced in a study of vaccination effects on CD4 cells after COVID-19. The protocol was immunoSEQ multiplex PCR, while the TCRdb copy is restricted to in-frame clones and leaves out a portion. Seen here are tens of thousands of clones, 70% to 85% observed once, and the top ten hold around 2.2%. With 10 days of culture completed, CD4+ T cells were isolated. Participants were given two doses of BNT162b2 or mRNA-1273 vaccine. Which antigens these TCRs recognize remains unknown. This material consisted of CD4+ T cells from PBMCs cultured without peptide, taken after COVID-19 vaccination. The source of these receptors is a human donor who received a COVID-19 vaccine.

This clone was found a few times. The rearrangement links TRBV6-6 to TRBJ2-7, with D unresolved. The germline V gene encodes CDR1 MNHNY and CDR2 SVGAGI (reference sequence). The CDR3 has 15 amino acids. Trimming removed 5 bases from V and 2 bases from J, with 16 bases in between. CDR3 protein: CASSPGVARPYEQYV. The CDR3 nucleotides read TGTGCCAGCAGTCCTGGTGTGGCCCGTCCCTACGAGCAGTACGTC.

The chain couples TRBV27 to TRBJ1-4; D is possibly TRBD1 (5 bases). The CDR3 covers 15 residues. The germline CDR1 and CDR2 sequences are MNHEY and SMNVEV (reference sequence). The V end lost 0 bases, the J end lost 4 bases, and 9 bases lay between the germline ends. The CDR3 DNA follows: TGTGCCAGCAGTTTATCGAGAGGGGTTAATGAAAAACTGTTTTTT. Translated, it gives CASSLSRGVNEKLFF. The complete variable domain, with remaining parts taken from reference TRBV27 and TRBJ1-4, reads EAQVTQNPRYLITVTGKKLTVTCSQNMNHEYMSWYRQDPGLGLRQIYYSMNVEVTDKGDVPEGYKVSRKEKRNFPLILESPSPNQTSLYFCASSLSRGVNEKLFFGSGTQLSVL.

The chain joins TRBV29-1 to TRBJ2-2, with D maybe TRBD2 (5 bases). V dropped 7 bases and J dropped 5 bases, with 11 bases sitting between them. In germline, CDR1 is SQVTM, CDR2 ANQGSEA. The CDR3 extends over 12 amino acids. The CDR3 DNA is TGCAGCGCGGGGTACCTGACCGGGGAGCTGTTTTTT. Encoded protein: CSAGYLTGELFF.

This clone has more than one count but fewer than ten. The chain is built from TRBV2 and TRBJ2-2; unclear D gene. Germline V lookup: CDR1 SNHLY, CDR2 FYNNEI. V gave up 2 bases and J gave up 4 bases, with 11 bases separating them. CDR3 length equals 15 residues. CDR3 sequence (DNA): TGTGCCAGCAGTGAATCAAGGGTCGGCACCGGGGAGCTGTTTTTT. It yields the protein CASSESRVGTGELFF.

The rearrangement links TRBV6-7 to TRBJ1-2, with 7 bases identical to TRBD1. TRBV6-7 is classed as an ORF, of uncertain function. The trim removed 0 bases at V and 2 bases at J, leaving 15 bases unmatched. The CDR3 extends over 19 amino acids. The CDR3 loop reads CASSYSKAGTVSTNYGYTF. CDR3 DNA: TGTGCCAGCAGTTACTCGAAAGCCGGGACAGTCTCTACCAACTATGGCTACACCTTC.

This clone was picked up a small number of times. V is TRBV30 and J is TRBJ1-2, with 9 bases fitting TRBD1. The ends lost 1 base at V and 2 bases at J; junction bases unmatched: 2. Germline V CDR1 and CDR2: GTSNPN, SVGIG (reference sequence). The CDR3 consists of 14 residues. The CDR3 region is CAWSEQGANYGYTF. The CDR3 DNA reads TGTGCCTGGAGTGAACAGGGGGCCAACTATGGCTACACCTTC. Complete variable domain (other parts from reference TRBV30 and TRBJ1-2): SQTIHQWPATLVQPVGSPLSLECTVEGTSNPNLYWYRQAAGRGLQLLFYSVGIGQISSEVPQNLSASRPQDRQFILSSKKLLLSDSGFYLCAWSEQGANYGYTFGSGTRLTVV.

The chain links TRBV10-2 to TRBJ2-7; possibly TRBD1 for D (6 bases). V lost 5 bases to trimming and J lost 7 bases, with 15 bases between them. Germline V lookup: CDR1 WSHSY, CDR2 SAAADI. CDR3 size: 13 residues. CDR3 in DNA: TGCGCCAGCAGTCAGGGGCAGGGTCTGGAGCAGTACGTC. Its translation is CASSQGQGLEQYV.

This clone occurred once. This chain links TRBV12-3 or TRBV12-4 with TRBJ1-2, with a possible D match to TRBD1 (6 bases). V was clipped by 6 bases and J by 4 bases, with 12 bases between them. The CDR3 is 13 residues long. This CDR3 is CASRTGQLYGYTF. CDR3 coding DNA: TGTGCCAGCAGGACCGGACAGCTCTATGGCTACACCTTC.

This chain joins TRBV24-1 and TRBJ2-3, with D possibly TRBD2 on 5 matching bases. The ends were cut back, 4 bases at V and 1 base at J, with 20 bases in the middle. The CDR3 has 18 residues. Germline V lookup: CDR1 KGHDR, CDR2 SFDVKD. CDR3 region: CATSDPSSSGGRTDTQYF. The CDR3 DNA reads TGTGCCACCAGTGACCCCTCCTCAAGCGGAGGCCGCACAGATACGCAGTATTTT.